This TCR beta chain was retrieved from a study of T cell repertoires in cytomegalovirus infection. Turning to the study itself: Carrying CMV and the relevant HLA type showed in public TCR beta signatures.

In regard to this clonotype: Its matching antigen is unknown.

TCRdb fed the reads into MiXCR, producing one record per CDR3 protein. Altogether approximately 190,000 distinct CDR3 sequences are present, about 30% being singletons, with the ten largest covering 31%. The CDR3 loop spans 15 amino acids. Unmatched junction bases numbered 7, after V lost 0 bases and J lost 5 bases. The V gene's germline CDR1 is DFQATT and CDR2 SNEGSKA (reference sequence). Study-level results: HLA-C-restricted CMV clonotypes gave the most frequent clonotype in two of eight donors.

The sequence came from a human donor in good health (CMV status not recorded). Some clones in this sample may be carry-over from other donors' samples. The V and J genes are TRBV20-1 and TRBJ1-1; 9 nucleotides agree with TRBD1. Sequences were obtained from PBMCs. This CDR3 reads CSARDMGQGGTEAFF. The CDR3 DNA is TGCAGTGCTAGAGATATGGGACAGGGTGGAACTGAAGCTTTCTTT.